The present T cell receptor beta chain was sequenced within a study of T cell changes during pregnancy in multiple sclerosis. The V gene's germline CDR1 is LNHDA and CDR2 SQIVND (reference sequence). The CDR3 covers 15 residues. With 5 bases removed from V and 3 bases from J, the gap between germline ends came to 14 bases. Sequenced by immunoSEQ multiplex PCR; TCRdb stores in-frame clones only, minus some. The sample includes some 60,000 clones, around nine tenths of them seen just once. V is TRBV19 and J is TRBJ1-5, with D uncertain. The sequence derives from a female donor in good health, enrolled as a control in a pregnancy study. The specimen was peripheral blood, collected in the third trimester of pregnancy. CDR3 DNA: TGTGCCAGTAGTGTCACAGCCACCTTCAATCAGCCCCAGCATTTT. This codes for CASSVTATFNQPQHF.